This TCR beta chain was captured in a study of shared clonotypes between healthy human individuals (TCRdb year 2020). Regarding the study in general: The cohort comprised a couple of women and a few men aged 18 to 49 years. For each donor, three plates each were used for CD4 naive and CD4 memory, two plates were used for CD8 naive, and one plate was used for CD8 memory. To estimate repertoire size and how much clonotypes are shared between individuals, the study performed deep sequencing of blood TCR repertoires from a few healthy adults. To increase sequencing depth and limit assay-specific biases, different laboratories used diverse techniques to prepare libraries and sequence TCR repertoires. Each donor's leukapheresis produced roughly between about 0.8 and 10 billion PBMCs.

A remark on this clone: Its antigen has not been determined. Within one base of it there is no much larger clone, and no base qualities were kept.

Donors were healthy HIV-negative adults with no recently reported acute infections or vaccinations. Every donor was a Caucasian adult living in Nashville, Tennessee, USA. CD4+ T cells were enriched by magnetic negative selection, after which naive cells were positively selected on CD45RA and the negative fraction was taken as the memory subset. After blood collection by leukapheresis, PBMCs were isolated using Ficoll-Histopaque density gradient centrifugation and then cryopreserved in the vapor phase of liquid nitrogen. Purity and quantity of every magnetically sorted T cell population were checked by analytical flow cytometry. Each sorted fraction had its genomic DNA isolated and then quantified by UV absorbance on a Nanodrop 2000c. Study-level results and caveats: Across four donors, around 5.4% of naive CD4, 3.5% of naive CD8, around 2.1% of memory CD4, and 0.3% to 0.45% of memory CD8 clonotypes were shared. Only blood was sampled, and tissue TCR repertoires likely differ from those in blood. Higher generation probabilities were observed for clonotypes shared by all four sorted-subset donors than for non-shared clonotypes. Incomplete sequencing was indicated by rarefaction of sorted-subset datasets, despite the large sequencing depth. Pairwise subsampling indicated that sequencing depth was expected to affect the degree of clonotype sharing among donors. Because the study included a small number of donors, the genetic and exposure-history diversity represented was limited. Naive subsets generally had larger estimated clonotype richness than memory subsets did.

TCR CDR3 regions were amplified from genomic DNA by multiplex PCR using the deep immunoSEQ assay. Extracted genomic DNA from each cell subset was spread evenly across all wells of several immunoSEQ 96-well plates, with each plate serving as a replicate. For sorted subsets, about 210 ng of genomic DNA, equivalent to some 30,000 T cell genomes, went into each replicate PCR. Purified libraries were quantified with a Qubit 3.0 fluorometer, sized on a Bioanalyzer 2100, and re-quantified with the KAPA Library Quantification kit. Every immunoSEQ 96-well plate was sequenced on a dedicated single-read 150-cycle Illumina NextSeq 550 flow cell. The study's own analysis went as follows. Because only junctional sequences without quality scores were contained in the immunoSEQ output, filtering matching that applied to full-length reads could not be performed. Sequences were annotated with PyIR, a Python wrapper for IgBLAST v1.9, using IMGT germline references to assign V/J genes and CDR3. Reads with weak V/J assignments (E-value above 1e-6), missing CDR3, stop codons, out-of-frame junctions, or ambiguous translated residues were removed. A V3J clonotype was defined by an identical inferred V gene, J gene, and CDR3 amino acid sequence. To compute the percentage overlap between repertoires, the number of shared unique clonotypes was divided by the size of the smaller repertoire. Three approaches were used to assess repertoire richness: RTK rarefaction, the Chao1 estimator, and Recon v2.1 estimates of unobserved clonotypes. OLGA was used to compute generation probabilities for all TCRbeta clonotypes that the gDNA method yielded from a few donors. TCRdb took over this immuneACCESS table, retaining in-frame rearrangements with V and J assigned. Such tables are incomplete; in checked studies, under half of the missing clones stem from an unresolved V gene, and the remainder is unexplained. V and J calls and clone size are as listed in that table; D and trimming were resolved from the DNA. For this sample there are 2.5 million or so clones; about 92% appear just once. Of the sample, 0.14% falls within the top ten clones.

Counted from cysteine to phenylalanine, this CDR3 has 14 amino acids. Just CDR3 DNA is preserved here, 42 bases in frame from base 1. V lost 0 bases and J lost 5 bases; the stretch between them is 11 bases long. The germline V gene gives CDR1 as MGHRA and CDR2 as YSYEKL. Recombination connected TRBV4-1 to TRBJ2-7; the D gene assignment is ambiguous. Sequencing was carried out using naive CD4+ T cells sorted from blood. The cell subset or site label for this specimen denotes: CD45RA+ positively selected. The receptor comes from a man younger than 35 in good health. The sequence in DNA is TGCGCCAGCAGCCAAGAAGCCGTTGCGGACGAGCAGTACTTC. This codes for CASSQEAVADEQYF.